This T cell receptor (beta chain) was documented in a study of T cell repertoires in cytomegalovirus infection. Study summary: Public TCR beta signatures indicated both CMV infection and matching HLA type. Study findings and constraints: The response measured ex vivo was dominated by TCR beta clonotypes (HLA-C-restricted and CMV-specific). Adding up the frequency of public TCR beta families identified people who carried CMV plus the relevant HLA.

One entry per CDR3 protein, called by TCRdb with MiXCR from the reads. The table includes 200,000 to 300,000 distinct CDR3 sequences, around 6.4% detected once. CDR1 DFQATT and CDR2 SNEGSKA come from the germline V gene (reference sequence). With 3 bases removed from V and 6 bases from J, the gap between germline ends came to 15 bases. CDR3 length: 14 amino acids. A remark on this clonotype: Its antigen is as yet unknown.

The chain employs TRBV20-1 and TRBJ1-5; possible D gene TRBD1, 5 bases. The sample comprised PBMCs. The receptor was isolated from a human donor in good health (CMV status not recorded). Some clones in this sample may be carry-over from other donors' samples. For the CDR3, the DNA is TGCAGTGCTAGTACTGGGGGGGAGGCTCAGCCCCAGCATTTT. Its translation: CSASTGGEAQPQHF.